A single sample is the source of the 32 T cell receptor beta chains below, sequenced in a study of T-cell memory formation after mild COVID-19 (dated by TCRdb to the early 2020s). Library preparation used 5' RACE. The sequencing machine was an Illumina NovaSeq 6000. TCRdb cleaned the public reads at Q25 with fastp, built clones with MiXCR and kept in-frame beta chains. Rows with one shared CDR3 protein collapse into an entry with the most common genes and DNA. Here the sample has about 62,000 distinct CDR3 sequences; over 8.5% occur a single time. Jointly, the top ten make up 1.1% of the sample. The sequenced sample was PBMCs or a T cell subset sorted from them (not recorded which). The receptors derive from a man between 18 and 35 years old who had mild COVID-19 (a few samples of this study predate the infection). The sample titles of this study are shuffled in the database, so cell type and time point are left out; the donor was told from shared clones.

This clonotype was seen repeatedly, ten times or more. As DNA, the CDR3 is TGTGCCAGCAGCTTAGATCCAGGAGCAGATACGCAGTATTTT. As protein: CASSLDPGADTQYF. The chain couples TRBV11-2 to TRBJ2-3; D call uncertain. Germline values: CDR1 SGHAT, CDR2 FQNNGV. The CDR3 covers 14 residues. Trimming removed 0 bases at V and 4 bases at J, with 8 bases between.

The chain has TRBV7-7 and TRBJ2-2; D gene uncertain. CDR1 is SSHAT and CDR2 is FNYEAQ in the germline V gene (reference sequence). This CDR3 is built from 14 residues. V shed 5 bases and J shed 7 bases, with 14 bases lying between them. The CDR3 spells CASSARAAVGELFF. The CDR3 DNA reads TGTGCCAGCAGCGCCCGGGCCGCCGTCGGGGAGCTGTTTTTT.

In this sample, this clonotype turned up a few times. The chain is built from TRBV20-1 and TRBJ2-7; TRBD1 is a possible D gene (5 bases). CDR1 is DFQATT, CDR2 SNEGSKA, per germline (reference sequence). V was cut by 2 bases and J by 3 bases, with 8 bases left in between. CDR3 length: 12 residues. The CDR3, as DNA: TGCAGTGCTAGACAGGGATTCTACGAGCAGTACGTC. This encodes CSARQGFYEQYV.

In this sample, this clonotype turned up a few times. J is TRBJ2-5 and V is TRBV7-9, with TRBD2 identical over 10 bases. The CDR3 loop spans 17 amino acids. The V and J ends lost 2 bases and 3 bases, in that order; junction bases with no gene match: 9. Germline-derived CDR1 and CDR2 are SEHNR and FQNEAQ (reference sequence). The chain's CDR3 is CASSLTRLAGAEETQYF. The CDR3 DNA reads TGTGCCAGCAGCTTAACGAGGCTAGCGGGGGCGGAAGAGACCCAGTACTTC.

The rearrangement joins TRBV5-1 to TRBJ2-6; D is possibly TRBD1 (6 bases). The length of the CDR3 is 18 residues. Germline-derived CDR1 and CDR2 are SGHRS and YFSETQ. Trimming removed 4 bases from V and 0 bases from J, with 17 bases in between. The chain's CDR3 is CASSPGQLDTSGANVLTF. The CDR3 nucleotides read TGCGCCAGCAGCCCAGGACAGCTAGATACCTCTGGGGCCAACGTCCTGACTTTC.

This clonotype was seen many times. This chain's CDR3 is CASSPGGGQFF. The CDR3 DNA sequence: TGTGCCAGCAGCCCCGGAGGGGGACAGTTCTTC. This chain connects TRBV7-9 to TRBJ2-1, with D perhaps TRBD1 or TRBD2 (6 bases each). Germline-derived CDR1 and CDR2 are SEHNR and FQNEAQ (reference sequence). Trimming removed 5 bases at V and 13 bases at J, with 12 bases between. The CDR3 is 11 amino acids.

V is TRBV9 and J is TRBJ1-1; D gene ambiguous. Deletions cut 4 bases from V and 3 bases from J, with 10 bases between. The CDR3 is 13 residues long. Per germline, CDR1 SGDLS and CDR2 YYNGEE. The CDR3 reads CASSPQLDTEAFF. The CDR3 nucleotides are TGTGCCAGCAGCCCACAACTGGACACTGAAGCTTTCTTT.

The gene calls are TRBV7-9 and TRBJ1-2; D is unclear. The CDR3 covers 14 residues. V was pared by 0 bases and J by 4 bases, with 9 bases between. Germline loops: CDR1 SEHNR, CDR2 FQNEAQ (reference sequence). The CDR3 reads CASSLAGSFYGYTF. The CDR3 nucleotides are TGTGCCAGCAGCTTAGCCGGCAGTTTCTATGGCTACACCTTC. Together with reference TRBV7-9 and TRBJ1-2, the CDR3 gives the full variable domain: DTGVSQNPRHKITKRGQNVTFRCDPISEHNRLYWYRQTLGQGPEFLTYFQNEAQLEKSRLLSDRFSAERPKGSFSTLEIQRTEQGDSAMYLCASSLAGSFYGYTFGSGTRLTVV.

In this sample, this clonotype turned up many times. J is TRBJ2-5 and V is TRBV7-2; D unclear. Per the germline V gene, CDR1 is SGHTA and CDR2 is FQGNSA. This CDR3 comprises 15 residues. V was pared by 4 bases and J by 1 base, with 13 bases between. The CDR3 DNA follows: TGTGCCAGCAGCTCCTGGATGACTTCCCAAGAGACCCAGTACTTC. Its protein product is CASSSWMTSQETQYF.

This clonotype was picked up one time. V usage is TRBV6-6 and J usage is TRBJ2-4; unclear D gene. Germline V CDR1 and CDR2: MNHNY, SVGAGI (reference sequence). The CDR3 runs 20 residues. The ends were cut back, 2 bases at V and 0 bases at J, with 23 bases in the middle. Written as DNA, the CDR3 is TGTGCCAGCAGTTACGCCTTAGGACGGGCAGCTCCGTTAGCCAAAAACATTCAGTACTTC. Its protein is CASSYALGRAAPLAKNIQYF.

The V gene is TRBV20-1, the J gene TRBJ2-1; possibly TRBD2 for D (6 bases). Trimming removed 2 bases at V and 8 bases at J, with 28 bases between. CDR3 length equals 18 residues. Germline lookup yields CDR1 DFQATT and CDR2 SNEGSKA (reference sequence). The CDR3 protein is CSARRPGVADYLTDEQFF. The CDR3 DNA is TGCAGTGCTAGACGACCGGGGGTGGCGGATTATCTGACCGATGAGCAGTTCTTC.

The rearrangement uses TRBV2 and TRBJ2-5; D gene ambiguous. Germline V lookup: CDR1 SNHLY, CDR2 FYNNEI. The V end lost 6 bases, the J end lost 2 bases, and 10 bases lay between the germline ends. The CDR3 is 13 amino acids. CDR3 sequence (DNA): TGTGCCAGCAGGTCTCAGCCTCAAGAGACCCAGTACTTC. It specifies CASRSQPQETQYF.

This clonotype was detected a few times. The chain is built from TRBV5-1 and TRBJ2-2; D ambiguous. Germline V CDR1 and CDR2: SGHRS, YFSETQ. Trimming took 1 base from V and 5 from J, leaving 9 bases between them. There are 14 residues in the CDR3. The DNA for the CDR3 is TGCGCCAGCAGCTTGACCCAGGAGACCGGGGAGCTGTTTTTT. It translates to CASSLTQETGELFF.

The sample holds a few counts of this clonotype. J is TRBJ2-1 and V is TRBV18; 10 positions agree with TRBD2. The germline V gene encodes CDR1 KGHSH and CDR2 LQKENI. V lost 1 base and J lost 6; bases outside the gene matches: 6. CDR3 length: 16 amino acids. In nucleotides, the CDR3 is TGTGCCAGCTCACCACTCGGGACTAGCGCGGGCAATGAGCAGTTCTTC. This sequence encodes CASSPLGTSAGNEQFF.

This clonotype was found many times. The J gene is TRBJ2-5, the V gene TRBV7-2, with D perhaps TRBD2 (5 bases). This CDR3 spans 14 amino acids. Trimming left V 1 base short and J 5 bases short, with 11 bases between. The germline V gene encodes CDR1 SGHTA and CDR2 FQGNSA. CDR3 region: CASSLGAGEETQYF. CDR3 bases: TGTGCCAGCAGCTTAGGGGCCGGGGAGGAGACCCAGTACTTC. Filled out from reference TRBV7-2 and TRBJ2-5, the complete variable domain reads GAGVSQSPSNKVTEKGKDVELRCDPISGHTALYWYRQSLGQGLEFLIYFQGNSAPDKSGLPSDRFSAERTGGSVSTLTIQRTQQEDSAVYLCASSLGAGEETQYFGPGTRLLVL.

This rearrangement joins TRBV20-1 to TRBJ2-7; D is undetermined. Germline V gene data show CDR1 as DFQATT and CDR2 as SNEGSKA (reference sequence). V lost 0 bases to trimming and J lost 7 bases, with 7 bases between them. This CDR3 contains 11 residues. The DNA for the CDR3 is TGCAGTGCTAGAGATCGGCGGGAGCAGTACTTC. Its protein product is CSARDRREQYF.

This clonotype was counted many times. The CDR3 DNA reads as TGTGCCAGCAGCTTAGCGCTGGGGATCGCGGGAGCCAAAAACATTCAGTACTTC. Protein sequence: CASSLALGIAGAKNIQYF. The V call is TRBV11-1, the J call TRBJ2-4, with D perhaps matching TRBD2 (5 bases). Trimming removed 0 bases from V and 0 bases from J, with 15 bases in between. The germline V gene encodes CDR1 SGHAT and CDR2 FQDESV (reference sequence). This CDR3 spans 18 amino acids.

This clonotype showed up just a few times. The CDR3 region is CASSLVPQGGNIQYF. CDR3 nucleotide sequence: TGTGCCAGCAGCTTAGTCCCCCAGGGGGGAAACATTCAGTACTTC. The V call is TRBV7-2, the J call TRBJ2-4, with a tentative D call TRBD1 (7 bases). The CDR3 covers 15 residues. The ends were cut back, 1 base at V and 6 bases at J, with 13 bases in the middle. Germline V gene lookup returns CDR1 SGHTA and CDR2 FQGNSA.

Many counts were recorded for this clonotype. CDR3 protein: CASSPSNQETQYF. The CDR3, as DNA: TGTGCCAGCAGCCCTAGCAATCAAGAGACCCAGTACTTC. The gene calls are TRBV7-3 and TRBJ2-5; the D gene is possibly TRBD2 (5 bases). Germline V CDR1 and CDR2: SGHTA, FQGTGA. This CDR3 spans 13 amino acids. V gave up 5 bases and J gave up 2 bases, with 9 bases separating them.

This clonotype appeared many times. The V call is TRBV15, the J call TRBJ2-3, with D possibly being TRBD2 (6 bases). The CDR3 has 17 residues. Per germline, CDR1 LNHNV and CDR2 YYDKDF (reference sequence). Trimming stripped 1 base from V and 2 bases from J, with 16 bases between. For the CDR3, the DNA is TGTGCCACCAGCAGAGGGTCACCGGGGGACCCCACAGATACGCAGTATTTT. Translation gives CATSRGSPGDPTDTQYF.

The sample holds a few counts of this clonotype. V and J are TRBV7-3 and TRBJ2-5; 8 bases fit TRBD2. Trimming cost V 2 bases and J 5 bases; bases outside gene matches: 4. This CDR3 comprises 14 residues. Germline V gene data show CDR1 as SGHTA and CDR2 as FQGTGA. In DNA form, the CDR3 reads TGTGCCAGCAGCTTACGGGGGGGCCTGGAGACCCAGTACTTC. Amino acid sequence: CASSLRGGLETQYF.

The V and J genes are TRBV20-1 and TRBJ2-1; no definite D call. CDR3 size: 13 residues. Trimming cost V 7 bases and J 8 bases, with 18 bases left between them. Germline loops: CDR1 DFQATT, CDR2 SNEGSKA (reference sequence). The CDR3 coding sequence is TGCAGTGTCCCGGATTATCTCGGACATGAGCAGTTCTTC. This codes for CSVPDYLGHEQFF.

The V and J genes are TRBV12-3 or TRBV12-4 and TRBJ1-5, with 8 bases identical to TRBD1. The CDR3 extends over 15 amino acids. V shed 5 bases, J shed 6 bases, and the junction held 9 bases outside the gene matches. The CDR3 nucleotides read TGTGCCAGCAGTCGAGACAGGGGAGTGGTTCAGCCCCAGCATTTT. Its protein is CASSRDRGVVQPQHF.

This CDR3 is CASSQPDRASNEQFF. The DNA for the CDR3 is TGTGCCAGCAGTCAACCGGACAGGGCCAGCAATGAGCAGTTCTTC. The J gene is TRBJ2-1, the V gene TRBV6-2 or TRBV6-3; TRBD1 agrees at 8 bases. CDR3 length: 15 residues. With 5 bases clipped from V and 6 bases from J, the junction kept 9 bases outside the gene matches. CDR1 and CDR2 from the germline V gene are MNHEY and SVGEGT.

This clonotype appeared a few times. The chain carries TRBV2 and TRBJ2-7; 11 positions match TRBD2. V was clipped by 3 bases and J by 2 bases; unmatched bases: 3. The CDR3 totals 15 residues. Germline CDR1 is SNHLY and CDR2 is FYNNEI. The CDR3 DNA reads as TGTGCCAGCAGTGAGGAACTAGCGGGGGCCTACGAGCAGTACGTC. Encoded protein: CASSEELAGAYEQYV.

Many counts were recorded for this clonotype. V and J are TRBV5-1 and TRBJ2-3; D remains ambiguous. V lost 2 bases and J 6 bases, leaving 7 bases between the germline ends. CDR1 and CDR2 (germline): SGHRS, YFSETQ. The CDR3 is 12 amino acids. The CDR3 protein is CASSFERDTQYF. For the CDR3, the DNA is TGCGCCAGCAGCTTCGAACGGGATACGCAGTATTTT.

This clonotype was counted a few times. This rearrangement joins TRBV5-1 to TRBJ2-3, with 11 bases aligning to TRBD2. The V and J ends lost 3 bases and 2 bases, in that order; junction bases with no gene match: 2. The CDR3 sequence is 15 residues long. Germline-derived CDR1 and CDR2 are SGHRS and YFSETQ. The CDR3 sequence: CASSSSGGTTDTQYF. The CDR3 coding sequence is TGCGCCAGCAGCTCTAGCGGGGGGACCACAGATACGCAGTATTTT.

This clonotype was observed at least ten times. The chain couples TRBV29-1 to TRBJ2-2; D ambiguous. V lost 0 bases and J lost 4, with 18 bases in between. The CDR3 has 17 residues. Germline-derived CDR1 and CDR2 are SQVTM and ANQGSEA. The CDR3 spells CSVEDWGSEDSTGELFF. The CDR3 coding sequence is TGCAGCGTTGAAGATTGGGGTTCTGAGGATTCCACCGGGGAGCTGTTTTTT.

This clonotype was recorded a few times. The V call is TRBV20-1, the J call TRBJ2-2; possibly TRBD2 for D (6 bases). The V gene lost 3 bases and the J gene lost 7 bases, with 12 bases spanning the gap. This CDR3 has 13 residues. Looked up from germline, CDR1 is DFQATT and CDR2 is SNEGSKA (reference sequence). CDR3 amino acids: CSARTGDDGELFF. CDR3 DNA: TGCAGTGCTAGGACGGGGGATGACGGGGAGCTGTTTTTT.

This rearrangement joins TRBV4-3 to TRBJ1-2; 8 bases fit TRBD1. The J segment lost 7 bases and the V segment lost 0 bases, leaving 7 bases of the junction unmatched. From germline, CDR1 is LGHNA and CDR2 YSLEER. This CDR3 is 15 amino acids long. The CDR3 loop is CASSQELQGAGGYTF. The CDR3 region has the DNA TGCGCCAGCAGCCAAGAATTGCAGGGGGCAGGTGGCTACACCTTC.

The genes are TRBV14 and TRBJ2-3, with 10 bases lining up with TRBD2. The ends lost 0 bases at V and 4 bases at J; junction bases unmatched: 19. CDR1 is SGHDN, CDR2 FVKESK, per germline. The CDR3 covers 21 residues. CDR3 region: CASSQDHPAGGRRARADTQYF. In DNA form, the CDR3 reads TGTGCCAGCAGCCAAGATCACCCAGCGGGGGGGCGAAGGGCGCGAGCAGATACGCAGTATTTT.

This clonotype was picked up a small number of times. The rearrangement uses TRBV7-2 and TRBJ2-1; 8 positions agree with TRBD1. From germline, CDR1 is SGHTA and CDR2 FQGNSA. V was clipped by 1 base and J by 6 bases; unmatched bases: 8. This CDR3 spans 16 amino acids. CDR3 residues: CASSLGSAGGLNEQFF. As DNA, the CDR3 is TGTGCCAGCAGCTTAGGTTCGGCAGGGGGCCTCAATGAGCAGTTCTTC.